This paragraph reports one T cell receptor beta chain. The antigen is not known. Germline is not matched at one junction end, which may reflect a read error. Investigators amplified TCR beta CDR3 regions from RNA transcripts. HTBI primers primed a first-round RT-PCR, and a second-round multiplex PCR followed. TCRdb used MiXCR to reprocess the multiplex PCR reads, holding one entry per CDR3 protein. The data show some 750,000 distinct CDR3 sequences, 40% seen once. The data are from a study of Graves' ophthalmopathy and Graves' hyperthyroidism. Establishment of the diagnosis relied upon clinical symptoms, serum thyroxine, TRAb, thyroid ultrasound and orbital computed tomography. Germline CDR1 is KGHDR and CDR2 is SFDVKD. The CDR3 is 13 amino acids. Study-wide results and limits: Blood shared most expanded thyroid clonotypes above 0.001 frequency.

This TCR was recovered from an adult man with Graves' ophthalmopathy. The sequenced sample was peripheral blood. This chain connects TRBV24-1 to TRBJ2-7; the D gene is possibly TRBD2 (6 bases). CDR3 sequence (DNA): TGCACTCCTGAGGGACTGGCGTACTACGAGCAGTACTTC. Protein product: CTPEGLAYYEQYF.